This passage covers 5 T cell receptor beta chains from one sample sequenced in a study of blood T cell repertoires in COVID-19. Sequencing used immunoSEQ multiplex PCR; TCRdb keeps in-frame clones, though not all of them. The sample lists about 350,000 clones; about 93% were seen once. The sequenced sample consisted of peripheral blood. These receptor sequences come from a woman aged 18-29 years who had recovered from COVID-19.

This chain links TRBV3-1 (or the pseudogene TRBV3-2) with TRBJ1-5; 7 bases map to TRBD1. Per germline, CDR1 LGHDT and CDR2 YNNKEL (reference sequence). V lost 1 base and J lost 4; bases outside the gene matches: 4. This CDR3 has 15 amino acids. CDR3 protein: CASSQGQGRNQPQHF. The CDR3, as DNA: TGTGCCAGCAGCCAAGGACAGGGCCGGAATCAGCCCCAGCATTTT.

The rearrangement links TRBV2 to TRBJ1-6; 7 bases match TRBD1. The CDR3 covers 16 residues. The germline V gene has CDR1 SNHLY and CDR2 FYNNEI. V shed 1 base and J 6 bases; nucleotides not matched to a gene: 6. The CDR3 loop reads CASSEDRGRPNSPLHF. DNA for the CDR3: TGTGCCAGCAGTGAAGACAGGGGCCGCCCTAATTCACCCCTCCACTTT.

The chain carries TRBV30 and TRBJ2-5; 8 nucleotides agree with TRBD2. This CDR3 comprises 15 residues. CDR1 is GTSNPN, CDR2 SVGIG, per germline (reference sequence). The J segment lost 3 bases and the V segment lost 2 bases, leaving 8 bases of the junction unmatched. The CDR3 bases are TGTGCCTGGAGTCGAAGATCAGCGGGAGAAGAGACCCAGTACTTC. Its translation: CAWSRRSAGEETQYF. The full variable domain, completed using reference TRBV30 and TRBJ2-5, is SQTIHQWPATLVQPVGSPLSLECTVEGTSNPNLYWYRQAAGRGLQLLFYSVGIGQISSEVPQNLSASRPQDRQFILSSKKLLLSDSGFYLCAWSRRSAGEETQYFGPGTRLLVL.

The chain is built from TRBV7-8 and TRBJ1-1; D remains ambiguous. The ends were cut back, 1 base at V and 1 base at J, with 7 bases in the middle. Germline V gene data show CDR1 as SGHVS and CDR2 as FQNEAQ. The CDR3 covers 14 residues. CDR3 region: CASSLVPENTEAFF. CDR3 DNA sequence: TGTGCCAGCAGCTTAGTCCCAGAGAACACTGAAGCTTTCTTT. The full variable domain, with the rest looked up from reference TRBV7-8 and TRBJ1-1, is GAGVSQSPRYKVAKRGQDVALRCDPISGHVSLFWYQQALGQGPEFLTYFQNEAQLDKSGLPSDRFFAERPEGSVSTLKIQRTQQEDSAVYLCASSLVPENTEAFFGQGTRLTVV.

V is TRBV7-8 and J is TRBJ1-5; a weak D match, TRBD1 (6 bases). Germline-derived CDR1 and CDR2 are SGHVS and FQNEAQ. CDR3 length equals 17 residues. V was trimmed by 2 bases and J by 0 bases, leaving 14 bases between them. In nucleotides, the CDR3 is TGTGCCAGCAGCTTACAGACAGGCTTCTATAGCAATCAGCCCCAGCATTTT. It yields the protein CASSLQTGFYSNQPQHF.